This T cell receptor (beta chain) was captured by sequencing in a study of shared clonotypes between healthy human individuals. General study results and limits: Some naive CD4 clonotypes, roughly 5%, turned up in common across several donors.

Clones were sequenced by immunoSEQ multiplex PCR, and TCRdb holds only the in-frame ones, with some missing. This sample has approximately 2.5 million clones; more than 85% occur once, and the top ten carry 0.36%. V shed 6 bases, J shed 3 bases, and the junction held 3 bases outside the gene matches. Per the germline V gene, CDR1 is MNHEY and CDR2 is SVGAGI. The CDR3 totals 14 residues. Regarding this clone: Its antigen is currently unknown.

The sequence derives from a young man in good health. Some clones in this sample may be carry-over from other donors' samples. The sequencing sample was made of naive CD4+ T cells from PBMCs. Stated subset: CD45RA+ positively selected. This chain joins TRBV6-5 and TRBJ2-7; 12 bases are a match to TRBD2. CDR3 DNA sequence: TGTGCCAGCAGCCTGACTAGCGGGGGCTACGAGCAGTACTTC. The encoded protein is CASSLTSGGYEQYF.